The 14 T cell receptor beta chains below all came from one sample that was sequenced in a study of shared clonotypes between healthy human individuals. TCRdb's copy holds only in-frame clones and misses some; the assay was immunoSEQ multiplex PCR. The sample has 2.5 million or so clones; 85% to 95% are singletons. The sequenced sample was naive CD4+ T cells sorted from blood. The subset is: CD45RA+ positively selected. The receptors originated from a man aged 18 to 29 in good health.

The V gene is TRBV6-1, the J gene TRBJ1-5; D is uncertain. CDR3 length: 14 amino acids. Per the germline V gene, CDR1 is MNHNS and CDR2 is SASEGT. V was trimmed by 4 bases and J by 11 bases, leaving 18 bases between them. CDR3 loop: CASSVAEGSTAQHF. The CDR3 DNA follows: TGTGCCAGCAGTGTAGCTGAAGGGTCAACAGCCCAGCATTTT.

The V gene is TRBV29-1, the J gene TRBJ2-2; 8 nucleotides line up with TRBD2. V lost 6 bases to trimming and J lost 0 bases; unmatched junction nucleotides: 3. Per germline, CDR1 SQVTM and CDR2 ANQGSEA. This CDR3 has 14 residues. The CDR3 reads CSVAGLANTGELFF. For the CDR3, the DNA is TGCAGCGTAGCGGGACTAGCGAACACCGGGGAGCTGTTTTTT.

The genes are TRBV6-1 and TRBJ1-5; tentatively, D is TRBD1 (5 bases). Per germline, CDR1 MNHNS and CDR2 SASEGT. V lost 0 bases and J 7 bases, leaving 10 bases between the germline ends. The length of the CDR3 is 14 residues. The CDR3 protein is CASSEAGAAQPQHF. Written as DNA, the CDR3 is TGTGCCAGCAGTGAAGCAGGGGCGGCCCAGCCCCAGCATTTT.

This sequence joins TRBV5-2 and TRBJ1-2. TRBV5-2 is a pseudogene. CDR3 length: 14 residues. The DNA of the CDR3 is TGTGCCAGCAATCGAGTACGAAAGACCTATGGCTACACCTTC. This codes for CASNRVRKTYGYTF.

J is TRBJ2-7 and V is TRBV4-1, with 7 nucleotides matching TRBD1. J was trimmed by 2 bases and V by 1 base; bases with no gene match: 2. The CDR3 runs to 14 residues. Germline assignment: CDR1 MGHRA and CDR2 YSYEKL. The CDR3 region has the DNA TGCGCCAGCAGCCAAGCACAGGGGCCCTACGAGCAGTACTTC. Its translation is CASSQAQGPYEQYF.

The CDR3 nucleotides read TGTGCCAGCAGCGTAAACGGCCTTGGCCAAGAGACCCAGTACTTC. Its translation is CASSVNGLGQETQYF. The chain has TRBV9 and TRBJ2-5; D remains unclear. The germline V gene encodes CDR1 SGDLS and CDR2 YYNGEE. This CDR3 is built from 15 residues. Trimming left V 1 base short and J 1 base short, with 11 bases between.

V usage is TRBV7-2 and J usage is TRBJ2-3, with unresolved D. Germline assignment: CDR1 SGHTA and CDR2 FQGNSA. The CDR3 covers 13 residues. The V end was cut by 5 bases, the J end by 2 bases, with 8 bases between. The CDR3 coding sequence is TGTGCCAGCAGCCTGATGGTCACAGATACGCAGTATTTT. Protein: CASSLMVTDTQYF.

V and J are TRBV30 and TRBJ2-2; D remains ambiguous. The CDR3 totals 13 residues. V was shortened by 0 bases and J by 6 bases, with 8 bases between the two germline ends. Germline V gene lookup returns CDR1 GTSNPN and CDR2 SVGIG (reference sequence). The CDR3 loop reads CAWSVVIAGELFF. The CDR3 DNA follows: TGTGCCTGGAGTGTAGTTATAGCCGGGGAGCTGTTTTTT.

J is TRBJ1-1 and V is TRBV18; 9 positions match TRBD1. This CDR3 has 16 residues. From germline, CDR1 is KGHSH and CDR2 LQKENI. V gave up 2 bases and J gave up 1 base; unmatched junction bases: 5. The CDR3 DNA reads TGTGCCAGCTCACCATACAGGGGGCCTGAGAACACTGAAGCTTTCTTT. It translates to CASSPYRGPENTEAFF. The whole variable domain, remainder taken from reference TRBV18 and TRBJ1-1, is NAGVMQNPRHLVRRRGQEARLRCSPMKGHSHVYWYRQLPEEGLKFMVYLQKENIIDESGMPKERFSAEFPKEGPSILRIQQVVRGDSAAYFCASSPYRGPENTEAFFGQGTRLTVV.

J is TRBJ1-2 and V is TRBV5-1; D may be TRBD1 (6 bases). V was shortened by 0 bases and J by 2 bases, with 11 bases between the two germline ends. CDR1 and CDR2 (germline): SGHRS, YFSETQ. This CDR3 spans 15 amino acids. The CDR3 DNA reads TGCGCCAGCAGCTTGGGGCACAGGGCGAACTATGGCTACACCTTC. This codes for CASSLGHRANYGYTF.

This clone has only a few counts. Other nucleotide sequences in the sample specify the same CDR3. The V and J genes are TRBV29-1 and TRBJ1-1; possible D gene TRBD1, 5 bases. CDR3 length equals 12 residues. Germline lookup yields CDR1 SQVTM and CDR2 ANQGSEA. Trimming shortened V by 3 bases and J by 2 bases, and 7 bases separated the two germline ends. The CDR3, as DNA: TGCAGCGTTGAGCAGGGCAACACTGAAGCTTTCTTT. Amino acid sequence: CSVEQGNTEAFF.

The chain is built from TRBV4-3 and TRBJ2-2, with TRBD2 identical over 8 bases. The V gene end was trimmed by 0 bases and the J gene end by 4 bases; junction bases not matched to a gene: 4. CDR1 is LGHNA and CDR2 is YSLEER in the germline V gene. The CDR3 is 16 amino acids. Here the CDR3 reads CASSQEALAATGELFF. CDR3 coding DNA: TGCGCCAGCAGCCAAGAGGCACTAGCGGCCACCGGGGAGCTGTTTTTT.

The chain combines TRBV6-6 with TRBJ1-2, with D possibly being TRBD1 (6 bases). Trimming stripped 5 bases from V and 8 bases from J, with 12 bases between. The CDR3 runs to 12 residues. In germline, CDR1 is MNHNY, CDR2 SVGAGI (reference sequence). The CDR3 DNA sequence: TGTGCCAGCAGTCAGGGGACCAGGGGCTACACCTTC. This encodes CASSQGTRGYTF.

This chain connects TRBV7-9 to TRBJ2-5; D gene unclear. Deletions cut 3 bases from V and 2 bases from J, with 13 bases between. CDR1 SEHNR and CDR2 FQNEAQ come from the germline V gene (reference sequence). There are 15 residues in the CDR3. Here the CDR3 DNA reads TGTGCCAGCAGCTTCTGGGCGGAAATGCAAGAGACCCAGTACTTC. Its translation is CASSFWAEMQETQYF. Full variable domain (rest looked up from reference TRBV7-9 and TRBJ2-5): DTGVSQNPRHKITKRGQNVTFRCDPISEHNRLYWYRQTLGQGPEFLTYFQNEAQLEKSRLLSDRFSAERPKGSFSTLEIQRTEQGDSAMYLCASSFWAEMQETQYFGPGTRLLVL.